This T cell receptor beta chain came from a study of CDR3 diversity in severe acne. The CDR3 is 16 amino acids. Germline CDR1 SGHVS, CDR2 FNYEAQ. V was pared by 5 bases and J by 3 bases, with 17 bases between. This clonotype was observed a few times. TCRdb re-called the PCR reads with MiXCR, one entry per CDR3 protein. The repertoire has tens of thousands of distinct CDR3 sequences, around 47% of them found once; the top ten carry 11%. The TCR originated in a male donor with severe acne vulgaris. Input material: blood. The chain combines TRBV7-6 with TRBJ1-5; a weak D match, TRBD1 (5 bases). The DNA of the CDR3 is TGTGCCAGCAGCCCCGGACCGAGGGGCGTCAATCAGCCCCAGCATTTT. Translation gives CASSPGPRGVNQPQHF.